A selection of T cell receptor beta chains follows, all from one sample in a study of blood T cells in healthy people across ages. TCRdb reanalysed the 5' RACE reads using MiXCR and keeps one entry per CDR3 protein. The data contain approximately 690,000 distinct CDR3 sequences, less than 45% of them seen just once; the ten biggest clones take up 30%. Sequenced input: blood. The receptors stem from a man older than 75 in good health. Both conserved end residues are part of each CDR3. Fields, in order: V gene, D gene, J gene, clone size, CDR3 protein, CDR3 DNA. A D gene is named only where the DNA matches it firmly. The listing skips clone size in some rows; elsewhere it reads once, few, many or a size class.

>TRBV2|.|TRBJ2-7|.
CASGDQDRIASGSQYF
TGTGCCAGCGGGGACCAGGACAGAATAGCCTCGGGGTCCCAGTACTTC
>TRBV20-1|.|TRBJ1-1|.
CSAPAGGGYTEAFF
TGCAGTGCCCCGGCCGGTGGAGGGTACACTGAAGCTTTCTTT
>TRBV29-1|.|TRBJ2-2|.
CSVARVQGTGELFF
TGCAGCGTGGCTCGGGTCCAGGGGACCGGGGAGCTGTTTTTT
>TRBV7-2|.|TRBJ2-5|.
CASSLESNIGQEAQYF
TGTGCCAGCAGCTTAGAGTCCAACATAGGGCAAGAGGCCCAGTACTTC
>TRBV7-2|.|TRBJ1-1|.
CASSPKRNTEAFF
TGTGCCAGCAGCCCTAAAAGGAACACTGAAGCTTTCTTT
>TRBV12-3/TRBV12-4|.|TRBJ2-5|few
CASSLSLGLRQETQYF
TGTGCCAGCAGTTTATCCCTGGGCCTCCGCCAAGAGACCCAGTACTTC
>TRBV21-1|.|TRBJ2-1|few
CASSKVGEGYYNEQFF
TGTGCCAGCAGCAAAGTAGGCGAGGGCTACTACAATGAGCAGTTCTTC
>TRBV25-1|.|TRBJ1-1|.
CASSPRGGTNTEAFF
TGTGCCAGCAGTCCGAGGGGGGGGACGAACACTGAAGCTTTCTTT
>TRBV7-9|.|TRBJ2-5|.
CASSLEIGGRTYNEQYF
TGTGCCAGCAGCTTAGAAATAGGGGGGCGGACATACAATGAGCAGTACTTC
>TRBV5-1|.|TRBJ2-7|many
CASSLAGVAYEQYF
TGCGCCAGCAGCTTGGCCGGGGTTGCCTACGAGCAGTACTTC
>TRBV29-1|.|TRBJ2-1|many
CSVPQGFSSYNEQFF
TGCAGCGTTCCCCAGGGGTTTAGCTCCTACAATGAGCAGTTCTTC
>TRBV20-1|.|TRBJ2-1|many
CSARGELFSYNEQFF
TGCAGTGCTAGGGGGGAACTCTTCTCCTACAATGAGCAGTTCTTC
>TRBV9|TRBD1|TRBJ2-3|few
CASSVWTGYTDTQYF
TGTGCCAGCAGCGTCTGGACAGGGTACACAGATACGCAGTATTTT
>TRBV5-6|TRBD2|TRBJ2-3|.
CASSLAKTSGRSDTQYF
TGTGCCAGCAGCTTGGCAAAGACTAGCGGGAGATCAGATACGCAGTATTTT
>TRBV6-5|.|TRBJ2-1|.
CASSYSSGTSYSEQFF
TGTGCCAGCAGTTACTCTAGCGGAACCTCCTACAGTGAGCAGTTCTTC
>TRBV13|TRBD2|TRBJ2-5|.
CASSPPLRAGEQETQYF
TGTGCCAGCAGCCCCCCCCTTCGAGCGGGGGAACAAGAGACCCAGTACTTC
>TRBV7-2|.|TRBJ1-6|few
CASRDFNNSPLHF
TGTGCCAGCAGAGATTTTAATAATTCACCCCTCCACTTT
>TRBV5-5|.|TRBJ2-5|.
CASSLGKQGTYKQYF
TGTGCCAGCAGCTTGGGGAAACAGGGTACCTACAAGCAGTACTTC
>TRBV9|.|TRBJ2-2|few
CASSVGTGNTGELFF
TGTGCCAGCAGCGTCGGGACGGGGAACACCGGGGAGCTGTTTTTT
>TRBV11-2|.|TRBJ2-1|.
CASNNVQGNEQFF
TGTGCCAGCAACAACGTGCAGGGCAATGAGCAGTTCTTC
>TRBV7-2|.|TRBJ1-5|.
CASSLVMGQGDQPQHF
TGCGCCAGCAGCTTAGTCATGGGCCAGGGAGATCAGCCCCAGCATTTT
>TRBV29-1|.|TRBJ2-5|.
CSVLDRYTKETQYF
TGCAGCGTTTTAGACAGGTACACGAAAGAGACCCAGTACTTC
>TRBV20-1|TRBD2|TRBJ2-7|.
CSAPGLAPIYEQYF
TGCAGTGCCCCTGGACTAGCGCCTATATACGAGCAGTACTTC
>TRBV20-1|.|TRBJ2-5|.
CSARGGRGLQETQYF
TGCAGTGCTAGAGGGGGGCGGGGGTTACAAGAGACCCAGTACTTC
>TRBV6-1|.|TRBJ2-7|.
CASSERGRGNSYEQYF
TGTGCCAGCAGTGAACGGGGACGGGGAAACTCCTACGAGCAGTACTTC
>TRBV7-2|.|TRBJ2-3|.
CASRLDSGTTSTDTQYF
TGTGCCAGCAGGTTAGATTCCGGGACAACTAGCACGGATACGCAGTATTTT
>TRBV3-1|.|TRBJ2-5|.
CASSQVPSGTQYF
TGTGCCAGCAGCCAAGTTCCCTCAGGGACCCAGTACTTC
>TRBV9|.|TRBJ2-3|few
CASSHNEQGTDTQYF
TGTGCCAGCAGCCACAATGAACAGGGCACAGATACGCAGTATTTT
>TRBV20-1|TRBD1|TRBJ1-4|.
CSARSGQGNEKLFF
TGCAGTGCTAGGTCGGGACAGGGCAATGAAAAACTGTTTTTT
>TRBV20-1|.|TRBJ2-5|.
CSARYSPQETQYF
TGCAGTGCTAGATATAGCCCCCAAGAGACCCAGTACTTC
>TRBV7-9|TRBD1|TRBJ2-7|.
CASTTDPGQSYEQYF
TGTGCCAGCACCACCGACCCGGGACAGTCCTACGAGCAGTACTTC
>TRBV7-2|TRBD1|TRBJ1-2|few
CASSPDKGAGGYTF
TGTGCCAGCAGCCCCGATAAGGGGGCGGGGGGCTACACCTTC
>TRBV14|.|TRBJ2-7|.
CASSRKDTGRKSSYEQYF
TGTGCCAGCAGCCGAAAAGATACGGGACGGAAAAGCTCCTACGAGCAGTACTTC
>TRBV20-1|TRBD2|TRBJ2-2|.
CSARDSGGAIGELFF
TGCAGTGCTAGAGACAGCGGGGGGGCTATCGGGGAGCTGTTTTTT
>TRBV6-2/TRBV6-3|TRBD1|TRBJ1-2|.
CASSKSGQLLSFNYGYTF
TGTGCCAGCAGTAAATCGGGACAGCTCCTTTCTTTTAACTATGGCTACACCTTC
>TRBV6-5|TRBD2|TRBJ2-1|.
CASSSNPGLAGAYNEQFF
TGTGCCAGCAGTTCAAACCCCGGACTAGCGGGGGCCTACAATGAGCAGTTCTTC
>TRBV6-2/TRBV6-3|.|TRBJ2-1|many
CASSQMANEQFF
TGTGCCAGCAGTCAGATGGCCAATGAGCAGTTCTTC
>TRBV4-3|.|TRBJ1-1|.
CASRQGGSTEAFF
TGCGCCAGCAGGCAAGGAGGGTCCACTGAAGCTTTCTTT
>TRBV24-1|TRBD2|TRBJ2-1|.
CATSKGTSGRAGNEQFF
TGTGCCACCAGTAAAGGGACTAGCGGGAGGGCAGGCAATGAGCAGTTCTTC
>TRBV6-2/TRBV6-3|.|TRBJ2-4|.
CASSAGQLKNIQYF
TGTGCCAGCAGCGCGGGACAGCTTAAAAACATTCAGTACTTC
>TRBV7-2|TRBD2|TRBJ2-1|.
CASIRAGGLEEQFF
TGTGCCAGCATACGAGCGGGGGGGCTCGAAGAGCAGTTCTTC
>TRBV20-1|.|TRBJ1-5|.
CSAIEGFQPQHF
TGCAGTGCTATTGAGGGCTTTCAGCCCCAGCATTTT
>TRBV20-1|.|TRBJ2-7|.
CSAKHGSYEQYF
TGCAGTGCTAAACACGGATCCTACGAGCAGTACTTC
>TRBV6-5|.|TRBJ2-5|.
CASTPGAGAGNEQYF
TGTGCCAGCACTCCGGGGGCAGGGGCCGGCAATGAGCAGTACTTC
>TRBV5-1|.|TRBJ2-3|.
CASSISGIFTDTQYF
TGCGCCAGCAGCATTAGCGGAATATTCACAGATACGCAGTATTTT
>TRBV6-6|TRBD1|TRBJ2-7|few
CATDRGAEQYF
TGTGCCACGGACAGGGGGGCCGAGCAGTACTTC
>TRBV5-1|.|TRBJ2-7|few
CASSLPGQKYEQYF
TGCGCCAGCAGTCTCCCTGGACAGAAATACGAGCAGTACTTC
>TRBV6-2/TRBV6-3|.|TRBJ1-5|.
CASSPRSGGNQPQHF
TGTGCCAGCAGTCCCCGCTCGGGGGGCAATCAGCCCCAGCATTTT
>TRBV4-2|.|TRBJ2-7|.
CASSLSREYEQYF
TGTGCCAGCAGCCTCAGTAGAGAATACGAGCAGTACTTC